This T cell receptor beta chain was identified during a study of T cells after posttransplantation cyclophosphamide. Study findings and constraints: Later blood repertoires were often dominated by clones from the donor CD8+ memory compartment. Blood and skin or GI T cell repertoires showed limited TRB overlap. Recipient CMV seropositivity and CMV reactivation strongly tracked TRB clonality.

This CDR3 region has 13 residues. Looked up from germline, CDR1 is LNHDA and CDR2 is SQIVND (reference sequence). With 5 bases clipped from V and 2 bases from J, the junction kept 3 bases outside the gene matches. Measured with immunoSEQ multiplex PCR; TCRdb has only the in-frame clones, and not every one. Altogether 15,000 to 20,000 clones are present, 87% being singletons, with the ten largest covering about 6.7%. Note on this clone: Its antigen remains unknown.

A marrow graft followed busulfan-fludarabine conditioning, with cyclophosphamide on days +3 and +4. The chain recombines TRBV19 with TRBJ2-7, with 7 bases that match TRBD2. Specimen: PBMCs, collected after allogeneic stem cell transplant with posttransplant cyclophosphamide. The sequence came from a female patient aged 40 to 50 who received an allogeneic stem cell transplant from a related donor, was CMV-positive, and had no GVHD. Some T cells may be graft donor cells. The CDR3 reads CASSLGLAYEQYF. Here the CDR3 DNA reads TGTGCCAGTAGTCTAGGACTAGCCTACGAGCAGTACTTC. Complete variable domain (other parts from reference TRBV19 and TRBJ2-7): DGGITQSPKYLFRKEGQNVTLSCEQNLNHDAMYWYRQDPGQGLRLIYYSQIVNDFQKGDIAEGYSVSREKKESFPLTVTSAQKNPTAFYLCASSLGLAYEQYFGPGTRLTVT.